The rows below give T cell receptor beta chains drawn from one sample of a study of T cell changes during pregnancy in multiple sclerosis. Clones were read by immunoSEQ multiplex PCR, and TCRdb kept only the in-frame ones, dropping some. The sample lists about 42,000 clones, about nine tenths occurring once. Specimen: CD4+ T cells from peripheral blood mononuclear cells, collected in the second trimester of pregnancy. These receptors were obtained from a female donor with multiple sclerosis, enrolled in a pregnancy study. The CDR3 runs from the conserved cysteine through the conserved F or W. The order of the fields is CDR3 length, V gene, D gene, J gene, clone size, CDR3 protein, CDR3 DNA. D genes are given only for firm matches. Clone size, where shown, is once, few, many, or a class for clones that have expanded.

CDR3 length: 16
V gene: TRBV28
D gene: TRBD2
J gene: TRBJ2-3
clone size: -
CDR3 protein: CASSFLAGEGTDTQYF
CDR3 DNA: TGTGCCAGCAGTTTCCTTGCGGGAGAAGGTACGGATACGCAGTATTTT

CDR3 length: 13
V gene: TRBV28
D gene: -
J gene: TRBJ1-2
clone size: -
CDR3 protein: CASSFSRNYGYTF
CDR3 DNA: TGTGCCAGCAGTTTTTCCAGAAACTATGGCTACACCTTC

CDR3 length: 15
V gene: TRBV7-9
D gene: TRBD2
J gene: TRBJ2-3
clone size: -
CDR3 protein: CASSLRLANTDTQYF
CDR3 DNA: TGTGCCAGCAGCTTACGACTAGCTAACACAGATACGCAGTATTTT

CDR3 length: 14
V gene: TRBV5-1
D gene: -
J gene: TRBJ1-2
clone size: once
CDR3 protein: CASSLDSPNYGYTF
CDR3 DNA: TGCGCCAGCAGCTTGGACAGCCCTAACTATGGCTACACCTTC

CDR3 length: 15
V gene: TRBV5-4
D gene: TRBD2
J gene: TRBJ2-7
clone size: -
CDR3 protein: CASSTSGRGSYEQYF
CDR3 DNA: TGTGCCAGCAGCACGAGCGGGAGGGGCTCCTACGAGCAGTACTTC

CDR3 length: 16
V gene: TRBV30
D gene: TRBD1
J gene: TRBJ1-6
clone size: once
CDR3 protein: CAWSVRGQGLGSPLHF
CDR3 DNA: TGTGCCTGGAGTGTACGGGGACAGGGTCTAGGTTCACCCCTCCACTTT

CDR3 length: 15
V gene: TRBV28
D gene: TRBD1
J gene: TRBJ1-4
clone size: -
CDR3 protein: CASSFQGASNEKLFF
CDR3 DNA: TGTGCCAGCAGTTTCCAGGGGGCTAGTAATGAAAAACTGTTTTTT

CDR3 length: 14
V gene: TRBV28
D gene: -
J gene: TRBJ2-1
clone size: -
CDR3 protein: CASSPPILNGFRFF
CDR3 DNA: TGTGCCAGCAGTCCACCTATCCTGAATGGTTTTCGGTTCTTC

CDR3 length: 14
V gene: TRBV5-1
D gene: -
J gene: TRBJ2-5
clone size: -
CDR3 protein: CASSFGEYQETQYF
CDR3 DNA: TGCGCCAGCAGCTTCGGGGAGTACCAAGAGACCCAGTACTTC

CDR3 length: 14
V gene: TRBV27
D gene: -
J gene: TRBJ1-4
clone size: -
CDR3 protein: CASGGGGLSEKLFF
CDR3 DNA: TGTGCCAGCGGGGGGGGAGGGCTAAGTGAAAAACTGTTTTTT

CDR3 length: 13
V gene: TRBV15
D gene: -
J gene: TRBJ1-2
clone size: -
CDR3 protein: CATSREFRGGYTF
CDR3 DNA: TGTGCCACCAGCAGAGAATTCAGGGGTGGCTACACCTTC

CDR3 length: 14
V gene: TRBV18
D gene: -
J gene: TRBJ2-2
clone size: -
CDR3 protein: CASSPLAGTGELFF
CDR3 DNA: TGTGCCAGCTCACCACTCGCCGGCACCGGGGAGCTGTTTTTT

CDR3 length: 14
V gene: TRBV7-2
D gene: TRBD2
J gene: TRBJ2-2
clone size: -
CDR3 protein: CASTAGVNTGELFF
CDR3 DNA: TGTGCCAGCACGGCGGGAGTCAACACCGGGGAGCTGTTTTTT

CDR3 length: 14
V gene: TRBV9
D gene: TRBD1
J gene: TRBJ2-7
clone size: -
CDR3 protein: CASSVGGQGYEQYF
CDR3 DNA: TGTGCCAGCAGCGTAGGTGGACAGGGTTACGAGCAGTACTTC

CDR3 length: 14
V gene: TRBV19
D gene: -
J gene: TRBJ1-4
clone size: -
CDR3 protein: CASRHTTTNEKLFF
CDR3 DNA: TGTGCCAGTAGGCACACCACAACTAATGAAAAACTGTTTTTT

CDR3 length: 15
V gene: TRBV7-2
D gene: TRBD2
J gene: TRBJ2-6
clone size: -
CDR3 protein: CASSYGGMGANVLTF
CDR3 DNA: TGTGCCAGCAGCTACGGGGGGATGGGGGCCAACGTCCTGACTTTC

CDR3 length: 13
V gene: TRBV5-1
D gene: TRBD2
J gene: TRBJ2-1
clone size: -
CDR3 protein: CASSFLSGNEQFF
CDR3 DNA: TGCGCCAGCAGCTTTCTTAGCGGGAATGAGCAGTTCTTC

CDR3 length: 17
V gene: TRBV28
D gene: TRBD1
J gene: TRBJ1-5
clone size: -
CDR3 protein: CASSGGTGEYSNQPQHF
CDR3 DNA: TGTGCCAGCAGTGGAGGGACAGGGGAGTATAGCAATCAGCCCCAGCATTTT

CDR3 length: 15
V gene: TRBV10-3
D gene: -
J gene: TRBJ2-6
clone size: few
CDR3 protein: CAISGSGTGANVLTF
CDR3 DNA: TGTGCCATCAGTGGATCGGGGACTGGGGCCAACGTCCTGACTTTC

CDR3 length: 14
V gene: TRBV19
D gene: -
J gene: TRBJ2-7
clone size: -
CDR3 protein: CASSGRDSSYEQYF
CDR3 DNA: TGTGCCAGTAGTGGGCGGGACAGTTCCTACGAGCAGTACTTC

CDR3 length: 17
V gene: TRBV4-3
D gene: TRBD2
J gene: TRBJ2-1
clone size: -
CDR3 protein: CASSQDRSGSFGDEQFF
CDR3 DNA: TGCGCCAGCAGCCAAGATCGAAGCGGGAGCTTCGGCGATGAGCAGTTCTTC

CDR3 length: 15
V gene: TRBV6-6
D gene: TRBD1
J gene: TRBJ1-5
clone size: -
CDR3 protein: CASSQTGTEGQPQHF
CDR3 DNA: TGTGCCAGCAGCCAGACAGGGACGGAGGGCCAGCCCCAGCATTTT

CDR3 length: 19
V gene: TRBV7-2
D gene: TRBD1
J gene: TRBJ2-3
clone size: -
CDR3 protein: CASSLGGQGAALSTDTQYF
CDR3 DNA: TGTGCCAGCAGCTTAGGAGGACAGGGGGCGGCCTTAAGCACAGATACGCAGTATTTT

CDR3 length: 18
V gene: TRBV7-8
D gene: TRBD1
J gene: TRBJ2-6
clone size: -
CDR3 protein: CASSSRDRARAGANVLTF
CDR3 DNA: TGTGCCAGCAGCTCCCGGGACAGGGCCCGAGCTGGGGCCAACGTCCTGACTTTC

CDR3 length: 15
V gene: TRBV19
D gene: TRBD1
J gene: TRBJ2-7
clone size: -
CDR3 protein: CASSVSGGRTYEQYF
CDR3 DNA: TGTGCCAGTAGTGTCTCAGGGGGTAGAACCTACGAGCAGTACTTC

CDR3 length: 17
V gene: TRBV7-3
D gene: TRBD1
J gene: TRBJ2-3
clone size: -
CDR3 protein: CASSLQGQGRFPDTQYF
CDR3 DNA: TGTGCCAGCAGCTTACAGGGACAGGGAAGGTTTCCAGATACGCAGTATTTT

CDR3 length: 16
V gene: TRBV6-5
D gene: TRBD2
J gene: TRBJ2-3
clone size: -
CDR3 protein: CASSYSASGITDTQYF
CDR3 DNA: TGTGCCAGCAGTTACTCGGCTAGCGGGATCACAGATACGCAGTATTTT

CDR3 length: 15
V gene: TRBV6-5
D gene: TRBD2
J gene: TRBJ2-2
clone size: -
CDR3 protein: CASSYSLAGGGELFF
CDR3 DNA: TGTGCCAGCAGTTACTCCCTAGCGGGCGGAGGGGAGCTGTTTTTT

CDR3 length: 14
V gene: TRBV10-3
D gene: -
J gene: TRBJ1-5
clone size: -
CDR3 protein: CAISDQQGSQPQHF
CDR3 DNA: TGTGCCATCAGTGACCAACAGGGTAGTCAGCCCCAGCATTTT

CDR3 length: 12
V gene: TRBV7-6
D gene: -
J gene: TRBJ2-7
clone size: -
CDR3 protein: CASSSHYYEQYF
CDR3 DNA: TGTGCCAGCAGCTCACACTACTACGAGCAGTACTTC

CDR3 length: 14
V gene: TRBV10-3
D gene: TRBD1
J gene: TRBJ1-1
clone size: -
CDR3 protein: CAISMDRGNTEAFF
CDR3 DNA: TGTGCCATCAGTATGGACAGGGGGAATACTGAAGCTTTCTTT

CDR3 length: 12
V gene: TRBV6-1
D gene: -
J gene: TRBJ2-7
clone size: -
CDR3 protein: CASMRQPYEQYF
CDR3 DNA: TGTGCCAGCATGAGACAACCCTACGAGCAGTACTTC

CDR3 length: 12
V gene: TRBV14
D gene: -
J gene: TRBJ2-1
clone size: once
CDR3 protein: CASSPSGNEQFF
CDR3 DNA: TGTGCCAGCAGCCCGTCGGGCAATGAGCAGTTCTTC

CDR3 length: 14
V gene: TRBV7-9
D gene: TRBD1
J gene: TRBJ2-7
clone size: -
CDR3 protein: CASSLSGQTYEQYF
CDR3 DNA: TGTGCCAGCAGCTTATCGGGACAGACCTACGAGCAGTACTTC

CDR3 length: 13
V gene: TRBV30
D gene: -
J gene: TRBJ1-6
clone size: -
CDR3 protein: CAWGTGSNSPLHF
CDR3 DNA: TGTGCCTGGGGTACAGGCTCCAATTCACCCCTCCACTTT

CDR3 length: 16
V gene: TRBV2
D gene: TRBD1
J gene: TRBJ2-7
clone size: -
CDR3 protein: CASSEGGWDRGYEQYF
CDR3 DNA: TGTGCCAGCAGTGAAGGGGGTTGGGACAGGGGTTACGAGCAGTACTTC

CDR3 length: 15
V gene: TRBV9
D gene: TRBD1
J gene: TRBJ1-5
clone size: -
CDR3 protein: CASSAGQGSNQPQHF
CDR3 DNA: TGTGCCAGCAGCGCGGGACAGGGGAGCAATCAGCCCCAGCATTTT

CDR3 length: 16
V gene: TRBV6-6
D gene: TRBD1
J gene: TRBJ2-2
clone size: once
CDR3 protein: CASSLTGTANTGELFF
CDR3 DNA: TGTGCCAGCAGCCTTACCGGGACAGCGAACACCGGGGAGCTGTTTTTT

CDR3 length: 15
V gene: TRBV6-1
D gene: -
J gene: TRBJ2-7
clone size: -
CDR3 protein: CASSVQQGREYEQYF
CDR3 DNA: TGTGCCAGCAGTGTTCAACAGGGTCGAGAGTACGAGCAGTACTTC

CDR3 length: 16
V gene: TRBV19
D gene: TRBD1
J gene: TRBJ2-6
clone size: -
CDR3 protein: CASSQTGGSGANVLTF
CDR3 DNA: TGTGCCAGTAGCCAGACAGGGGGTTCTGGGGCCAACGTCCTGACTTTC

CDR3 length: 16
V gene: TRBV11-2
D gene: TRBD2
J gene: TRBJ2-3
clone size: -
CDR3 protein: CASSILAGGFADTQYF
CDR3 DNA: TGTGCCAGCAGCATCCTAGCGGGAGGATTCGCAGATACGCAGTATTTT

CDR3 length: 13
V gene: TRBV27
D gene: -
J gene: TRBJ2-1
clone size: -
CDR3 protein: CASSLPGINEQFF
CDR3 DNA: TGTGCCAGCAGTTTACCGGGAATCAATGAGCAGTTCTTC

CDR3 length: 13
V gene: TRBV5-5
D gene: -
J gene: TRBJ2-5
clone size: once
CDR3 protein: CASSGGAQETQYF
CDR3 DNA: TGTGCCAGCAGCGGGGGGGCCCAAGAGACCCAGTACTTC

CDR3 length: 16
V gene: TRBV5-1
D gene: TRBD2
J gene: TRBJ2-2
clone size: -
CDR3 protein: CASSAWERGDTGELFF
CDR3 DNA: TGCGCCAGCAGCGCGTGGGAGCGGGGGGACACCGGGGAGCTGTTTTTT

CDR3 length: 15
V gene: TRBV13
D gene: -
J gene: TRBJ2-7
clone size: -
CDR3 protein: CASSFRDFSSYEQYF
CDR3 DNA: TGTGCCAGCAGCTTCCGGGACTTCAGCTCCTACGAGCAGTACTTC

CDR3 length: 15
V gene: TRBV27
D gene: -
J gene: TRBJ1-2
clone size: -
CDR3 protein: CASSLAAGLNYGYTF
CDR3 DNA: TGTGCCAGCAGTTTGGCAGCGGGGCTAAACTATGGCTACACCTTC

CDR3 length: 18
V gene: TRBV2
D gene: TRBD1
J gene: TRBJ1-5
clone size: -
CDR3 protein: CASSDSYRGLAFNQPQHF
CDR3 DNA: TGTGCCAGCAGTGATAGTTACAGGGGGTTAGCCTTTAATCAGCCCCAGCATTTT

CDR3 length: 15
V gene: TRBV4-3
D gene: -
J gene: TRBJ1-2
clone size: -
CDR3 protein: CASSRLGQGRYGYTF
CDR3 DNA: TGCGCCAGCAGCCGGCTCGGGCAGGGAAGGTATGGCTACACCTTC

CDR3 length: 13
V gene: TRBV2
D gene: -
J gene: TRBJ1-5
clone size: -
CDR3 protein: CASSGQGNQPQHF
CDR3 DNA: TGTGCCAGCAGTGGCCAGGGGAATCAGCCCCAGCATTTT

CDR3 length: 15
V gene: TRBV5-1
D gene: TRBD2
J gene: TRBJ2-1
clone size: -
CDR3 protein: CASGVAGVQSNEQFF
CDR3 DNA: TGCGCCAGCGGGGTCGCGGGAGTTCAAAGCAATGAGCAGTTCTTC

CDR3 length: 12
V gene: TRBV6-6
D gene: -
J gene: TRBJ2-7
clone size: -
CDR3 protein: CASSYSDYEQYF
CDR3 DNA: TGTGCCAGCAGTTACTCAGACTACGAGCAGTACTTC

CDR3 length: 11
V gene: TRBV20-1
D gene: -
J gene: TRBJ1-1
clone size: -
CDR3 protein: CSARGSAEAFF
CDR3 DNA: TGCAGTGCTAGAGGGAGTGCCGAAGCTTTCTTT

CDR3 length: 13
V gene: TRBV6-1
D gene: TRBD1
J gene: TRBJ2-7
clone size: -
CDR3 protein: CASSMEQGYEQYF
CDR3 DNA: TGTGCCAGCAGCATGGAACAGGGGTACGAGCAGTACTTC

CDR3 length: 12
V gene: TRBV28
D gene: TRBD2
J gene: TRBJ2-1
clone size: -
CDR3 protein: CASSGYRREKFF
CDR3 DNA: TGTGCCAGCAGCGGATATCGGCGGGAGAAGTTCTTC

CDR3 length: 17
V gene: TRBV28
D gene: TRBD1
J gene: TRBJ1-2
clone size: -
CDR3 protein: CASSLILGTGFNYGYTF
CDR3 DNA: TGTGCCAGCAGTCTAATTCTAGGGACAGGGTTTAACTATGGCTACACCTTC

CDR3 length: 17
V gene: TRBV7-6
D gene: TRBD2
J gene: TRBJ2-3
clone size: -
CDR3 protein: CASSPRPLAGGTDTQYF
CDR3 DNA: TGTGCCAGCAGCCCACGTCCTCTAGCGGGAGGTACAGATACGCAGTATTTT

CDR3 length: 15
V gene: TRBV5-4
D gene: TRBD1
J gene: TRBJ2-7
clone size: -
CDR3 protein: CASSLADRDLSEQYF
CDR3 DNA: TGTGCCAGCAGCTTGGCGGACAGGGACCTTTCCGAGCAGTACTTC

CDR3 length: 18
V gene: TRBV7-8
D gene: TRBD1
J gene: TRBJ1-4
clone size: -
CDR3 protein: CASSLASGTGGPNEKLFF
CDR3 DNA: TGTGCCAGCAGCTTAGCATCCGGGACAGGGGGACCTAATGAAAAACTGTTTTTT